The present entry profiles one TCR beta chain with its context. Its antigen remains unknown. These data come from a study of blood T cells in healthy people across ages. Study background: Roughly one uniquely barcoded beta molecule per two T cells was captured. Whole-study results and caveats: TCR beta diversity, measured per million T cells, fell in a roughly linear way with age. Compared with aged donors, long-lived donors showed fewer expanded clones, suggesting selection.

Primers used in a second PCR of roughly 6 to 11 cycles were a sample-barcoded 5' primer and a J-beta primer mix. Each CDR3 protein is one row after TCRdb ran MiXCR on the 5' RACE reads. Of some 640,000 distinct CDR3 sequences listed, 45% to 50% were seen once; the top ten hold under 35%. This clonotype was obtained from a woman in her sixties in good health. The specimen sequenced was blood.

The chain's CDR3 is CCAYGQGAGEQYF. CDR3 bases: TGCTGCGCCTATGGACAGGGGGCAGGGGAGCAGTACTTC. V usage is TRBV29-1 and J usage is TRBJ2-5; 11 bases are a match to TRBD1. Germline-derived CDR1 and CDR2 are SQVTM and ANQGSEA. CDR3 length: 13 residues.